The present entry profiles one T cell receptor beta chain with its context. The antigen is unknown. The sample belongs to a study of metastatic and nonmetastatic thyroid tumors. Study-wide background: Repertoire data that came from the blood and tumor or nodule tissue of malignant and benign thyroid patients were compared. Study-wide points: According to reports, the diversity of TCR beta was significantly higher in malignant thyroid tumors than in benign nodules, and this held in both blood and tumor samples.

Original processing methods: The study's classifier, a distant-metastasis tool for papillary thyroid cancer, was built using CDR3 differences across clinicopathological groups. TCRdb re-called the PCR reads with MiXCR. The authors' filters were not applied to this entry. The repertoire holds about 35,000 clones, about 17% seen once, with roughly 6% in the top ten. The CDR3 covers 15 residues. Germline V gene lookup returns CDR1 SGHAT and CDR2 FQNNGV. Deletions cut 5 bases from V and 1 base from J, with 12 bases between. Not a single patient had been given any form of treatment at any point before undergoing thyroid surgery.

The sample was blood. This chain connects TRBV11-2 to TRBJ1-3; a weak D match, TRBD1 (6 bases). The TCR sequence derives from a male donor with papillary thyroid cancer or a benign thyroid nodule (not recorded which). Some clones in this sample may be carry-over from other donors' samples. The CDR3 DNA follows: TGTGCCAGCAGCCTCGGAGGGGGATCTGGAAACACCATATATTTT. Translated, it gives CASSLGGGSGNTIYF.